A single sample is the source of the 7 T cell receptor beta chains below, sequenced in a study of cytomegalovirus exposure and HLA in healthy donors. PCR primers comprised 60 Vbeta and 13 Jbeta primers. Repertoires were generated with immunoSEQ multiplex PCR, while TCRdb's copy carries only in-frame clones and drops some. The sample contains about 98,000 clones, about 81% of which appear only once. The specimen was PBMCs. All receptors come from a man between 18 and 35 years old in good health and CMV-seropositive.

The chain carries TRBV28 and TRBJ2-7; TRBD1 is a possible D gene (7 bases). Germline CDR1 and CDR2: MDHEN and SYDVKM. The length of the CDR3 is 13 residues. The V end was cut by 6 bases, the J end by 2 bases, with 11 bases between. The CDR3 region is CASSPGGPYEQYF. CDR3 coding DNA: TGTGCCAGCAGCCCAGGGGGGCCCTACGAGCAGTACTTC.

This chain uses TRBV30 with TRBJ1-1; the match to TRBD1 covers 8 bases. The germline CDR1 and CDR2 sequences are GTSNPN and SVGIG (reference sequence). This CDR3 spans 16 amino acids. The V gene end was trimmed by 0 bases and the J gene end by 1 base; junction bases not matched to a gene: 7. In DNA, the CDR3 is TGTGCCTGGAGTGTAAACCGTGGACAGGGGAACACTGAAGCTTTCTTT. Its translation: CAWSVNRGQGNTEAFF.

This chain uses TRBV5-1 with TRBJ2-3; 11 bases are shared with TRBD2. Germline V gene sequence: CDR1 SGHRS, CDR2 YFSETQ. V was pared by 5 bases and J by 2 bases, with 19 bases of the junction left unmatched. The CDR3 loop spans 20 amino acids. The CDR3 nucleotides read TGCGCCAGCAGGCGAAGGTTGTTAGCGGGGGGGCCCCTACACACAGATACGCAGTATTTT. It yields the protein CASRRRLLAGGPLHTDTQYF.

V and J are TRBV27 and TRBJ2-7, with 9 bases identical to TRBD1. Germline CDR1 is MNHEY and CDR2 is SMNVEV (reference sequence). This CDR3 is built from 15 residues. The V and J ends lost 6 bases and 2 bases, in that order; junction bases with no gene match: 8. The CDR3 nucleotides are TGTGCCAGCAGCCCAAAGACAGGGGGAGCCTACGAGCAGTACTTC. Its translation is CASSPKTGGAYEQYF.

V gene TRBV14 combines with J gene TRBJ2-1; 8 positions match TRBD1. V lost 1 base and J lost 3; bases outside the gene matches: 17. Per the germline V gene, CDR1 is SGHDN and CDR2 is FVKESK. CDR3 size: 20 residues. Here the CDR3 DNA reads TGTGCCAGCAGCCAAGGGGTCGTGGTTAGGACAGGGCGAATCTACAATGAGCAGTTCTTC. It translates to CASSQGVVVRTGRIYNEQFF.

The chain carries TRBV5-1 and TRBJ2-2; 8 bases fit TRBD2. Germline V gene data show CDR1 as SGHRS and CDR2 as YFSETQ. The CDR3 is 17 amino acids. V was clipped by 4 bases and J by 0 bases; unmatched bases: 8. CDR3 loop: CASSPYAGGANTGELFF. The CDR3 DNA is TGCGCCAGCAGCCCCTATGCGGGGGGCGCGAACACCGGGGAGCTGTTTTTT. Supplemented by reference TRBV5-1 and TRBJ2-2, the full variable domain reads KAGVTQTPRYLIKTRGQQVTLSCSPISGHRSVSWYQQTPGQGLQFLFEYFSETQRNKGNFPGRFSGRQFSNSRSEMNVSTLELGDSALYLCASSPYAGGANTGELFFGEGSRLTVL.

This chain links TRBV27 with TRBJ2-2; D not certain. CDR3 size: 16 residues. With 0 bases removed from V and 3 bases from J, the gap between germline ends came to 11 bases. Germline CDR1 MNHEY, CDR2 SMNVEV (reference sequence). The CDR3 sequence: CASSLSPDSYTGELFF. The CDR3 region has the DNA TGTGCCAGCAGTTTATCTCCAGACTCTTACACCGGGGAGCTGTTTTTT.